This T cell receptor beta chain was retrieved from a study of T cells in Graves' hyperthyroidism and ophthalmopathy. Looking at the study overall: Peripheral blood was obtained at initial diagnosis, preceding any treatment.

Germline V gene sequence: CDR1 SEHNR, CDR2 FQNEAQ (reference sequence). This CDR3 region has 16 residues. Trimming at V came to 5 bases and at J to 3 bases, leaving 4 bases not matched to a gene. The study enrolled patients aged 18 to 65 with newly diagnosed hyperthyroidism of under 2 months' duration. Fresh peripheral blood, around 9.2 ml of it, supplied the PBMCs. This clonotype was recorded at least ten times. From RNA transcripts, TCR beta CDR3 regions were amplified. The HTBI primer set served for first-round RT-PCR of the TCR CDR3. Using its own MiXCR run on the multiplex PCR reads, TCRdb lists one record per CDR3 protein. The sample gives approximately 360,000 distinct CDR3 sequences, about 25% of which show up once; less than 85% is in the top ten.

This TCR came from a man aged 50-60 years with Graves' hyperthyroidism. The sequenced sample consisted of blood. J is TRBJ2-1 and V is TRBV7-9, with 13 bases identical to TRBD2. CDR3 region: CASSPRLAGGYNEQFF. The CDR3 DNA reads as TGTGCCAGCAGCCCTCGACTAGCGGGAGGCTACAATGAGCAGTTCTTC.